This T cell receptor (beta chain) came from a study of T cell repertoires in cytomegalovirus infection. Study at large: It was the public TCR beta signatures that indicated both CMV infection and matching HLA type.

This clonotype showed up just a few times. Antigen unknown. The germline V gene encodes CDR1 SGHNT and CDR2 YENEEA. Deletions cut 5 bases from V and 3 bases from J, with 13 bases between. This CDR3 region has 15 residues. Study-level results: Cumulative public TCR beta family frequency identified CMV carriers with the relevant HLA. The ex vivo response showed dominance by HLA-C-restricted CMV-specific TCR beta clonotypes.

Via MiXCR, TCRdb re-called the reads, giving one row per CDR3 protein. This sample yields more than 400,000 distinct CDR3 sequences, of which more than 20% are seen a single time; around 13% belongs to the top ten. The material sequenced was PBMCs. The sequence was collected from a human donor in good health (CMV status not recorded). Some clones in this sample may be carry-over from other donors' samples. The chain employs TRBV11-3 and TRBJ1-4, with a tentative D call TRBD1 (6 bases). The CDR3 bases are TGTGCCAGCAGCCCACAGACAGGATCTAATGAAAAACTGTTTTTT. This translates into CASSPQTGSNEKLFF.